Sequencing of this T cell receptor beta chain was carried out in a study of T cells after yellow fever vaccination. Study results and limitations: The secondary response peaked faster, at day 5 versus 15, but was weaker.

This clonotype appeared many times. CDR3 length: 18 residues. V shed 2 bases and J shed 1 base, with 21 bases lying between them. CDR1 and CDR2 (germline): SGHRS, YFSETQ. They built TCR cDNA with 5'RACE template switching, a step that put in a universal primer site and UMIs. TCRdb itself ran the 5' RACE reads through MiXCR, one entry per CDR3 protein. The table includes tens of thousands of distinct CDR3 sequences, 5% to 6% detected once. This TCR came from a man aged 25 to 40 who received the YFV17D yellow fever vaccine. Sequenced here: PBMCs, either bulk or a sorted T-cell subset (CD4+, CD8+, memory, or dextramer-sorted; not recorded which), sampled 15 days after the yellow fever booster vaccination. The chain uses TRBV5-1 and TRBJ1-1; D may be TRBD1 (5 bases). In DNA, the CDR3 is TGCGCCAGCAGCTTTGAAATGGGGCAGGGCGGAGGGAACACTGAAGCTTTCTTT. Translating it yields CASSFEMGQGGGNTEAFF.